This note documents a single TCR beta chain sequence. Its specificity is not known. This specimen belongs to a study of vaccination and CD4 T cells after COVID-19. Across the study: SARS-CoV-2 was confirmed by nasal swab PCR; disease was mild in fewer than 10, severe in one. At a median 72 days (range 14 to 241) after dose two, post-vaccine samples were obtained. The authors used overlapping spike peptides from SARS-CoV-2, HCoV-NL63, HCoV-OC43 and HCoV-229E to stimulate cells.

The treatment here: roughly nine-day PBMC culture with coronavirus spike peptide pools or control peptides (ViraFEST assay). Trimming removed 2 bases from V and 10 bases from J, with 12 bases in between. This CDR3 is 14 amino acids long. CDR1 is MNHEY and CDR2 is SMNVEV in the germline V gene (reference sequence). Once obtained from cultured CD4+ T cells, the DNA was sequenced using the Oncomine TCR Beta short-read assay. TCRdb called the PCR reads again in MiXCR, with one record for every CDR3 protein. This table has around 10,000 distinct CDR3 sequences, just over 60% appearing once. The chain is built from TRBV27 and TRBJ1-6; D gene ambiguous. The source of this sequence is a human donor who had recovered from COVID-19. Sequenced input: CD4+ T cells from blood, cultured in vitro. In DNA form, the CDR3 reads TGTGCCAGCAGTTTAGTGGCGCCCGGGTCACCCCTCCACTTT. This encodes CASSLVAPGSPLHF.